The 24 T cell receptor beta chains presented below share a single source sample, sequenced in a study of beta chain features in type 1 diabetes. The isolated RNA, all of it, was reverse transcribed, so expressed TCRB transcripts were what got sequenced. Sequenced by immunoSEQ multiplex PCR; TCRdb stores in-frame clones only, minus some. The sample records 52,000 or so clones, 52% being singletons. What these receptors recognize is not known. Points from the study as a whole: Moderate yet significant TCRB CDR3 shortening was seen in Type 1 diabetes patients in all four CD4+ subsets.

Sequencing input: Tregs from blood. The receptors were gathered from a woman in her thirties or forties with type 1 diabetes.

The chain is built from TRBV4-1 and TRBJ2-7, with TRBD2 matching over 9 bases. CDR3 length: 14 amino acids. Germline V CDR1 and CDR2: MGHRA, YSYEKL. V lost 8 bases and J lost 6; bases outside the gene matches: 11. CDR3 region: CASAIAGVGSEQYF. CDR3 coding DNA: TGCGCCAGCGCCATAGCGGGGGTGGGATCCGAGCAGTACTTC.

This clone appeared a single time. The chain is built from TRBV18 and TRBJ2-1, with unresolved D. The CDR3 spans 12 residues. CDR1 is KGHSH, CDR2 LQKENI, per germline. Between the trimmed V and J ends, which lost 4 bases and 5 bases, there was a span of 6 bases. The CDR3, as DNA: TGTGCCAGCTCACGCGGAGACAATGAGCAGTTCTTC. Amino acid sequence: CASSRGDNEQFF.

This sequence joins TRBV5-8 and TRBJ2-2, with a weak D call TRBD1 (5 bases). Trimming stripped 4 bases from V and 3 bases from J, with 13 bases between. Germline V gene lookup returns CDR1 SGHTS and CDR2 YDEGEE. CDR3 size: 15 residues. CDR3 sequence reads: CASSMTTAYTGELFF. Here the CDR3 DNA reads TGTGCCAGCAGCATGACGACAGCTTACACCGGGGAGCTGTTTTTT.

This sequence joins TRBV5-4 and TRBJ1-1; unclear D gene. The CDR3 has 13 residues. Germline V gene sequence: CDR1 SGHNT, CDR2 YYREEE (reference sequence). Trimming took off 0 bases at V and 4 bases at J, with 7 bases between the two ends. The CDR3 protein is CASSLELSTEAFF. CDR3 sequence (DNA): TGTGCCAGCAGCTTGGAATTGAGCACTGAAGCTTTCTTT.

The chain is built from TRBV13 and TRBJ2-5; 7 nucleotides line up with TRBD2. Gene TRBJ2-7 matches the end of the DNA better, so the J call may be wrong. Germline V gene lookup returns CDR1 PRHDT and CDR2 FYEKMQ (reference sequence). The CDR3 contains 14 residues. The CDR3 DNA reads as TGTGCCAGCAGGGAGGGCGGGAGAGGCTACGAGCAGTACTTC. Translated: CASREGGRGYEQYF.

This clone was found a few times. The chain joins TRBV4-1 to TRBJ1-2; no firm D call. CDR1 MGHRA and CDR2 YSYEKL come from the germline V gene. CDR3 length equals 16 residues. Trimming removed 0 bases at V and 1 base at J, with 12 bases between. The CDR3: CASSQDRIRINYGYTF. The CDR3 nucleotides are TGCGCCAGCAGCCAAGATCGTATCAGGATTAACTATGGCTACACCTTC.

The J gene is TRBJ2-7, the V gene TRBV2; 10 bases map to TRBD1. From germline, CDR1 is SNHLY and CDR2 FYNNEI. The CDR3 consists of 14 residues. J was trimmed by 2 bases and V by 6 bases; bases with no gene match: 4. The CDR3 loop is CASRLGQGTYEQYF. The CDR3 DNA reads TGTGCCAGCAGGCTGGGACAGGGGACCTACGAGCAGTACTTC.

The chain couples TRBV28 to TRBJ2-7, with TRBD1 matching over 7 bases. The CDR3 is made up of 16 amino acids. V was pared by 5 bases and J by 0 bases, with 10 bases of the junction left unmatched. Germline assignment: CDR1 MDHEN and CDR2 SYDVKM. In nucleotides, the CDR3 is TGTGCCAGCAGTGCGACAGGGTTCCCAAACTCCTACGAGCAGTACTTC. This translates into CASSATGFPNSYEQYF.

This clone was detected once. At one end, the junction sequence differs from germline, possibly due to a read error. This chain connects TRBV7-2 to TRBJ2-5, with D possibly TRBD2 on 5 matching bases. Germline V gene data show CDR1 as SGHTA and CDR2 as FQGNSA. This CDR3 contains 16 residues. The CDR3 DNA is TGCGCCAGCAGCCAAGATCAGCCGGGATTTGGTGAGACCCAGTACTTC. Protein sequence: CASSQDQPGFGETQYF.

This chain links TRBV7-2 with TRBJ1-1, with D unclear. This CDR3 comprises 13 residues. The V and J ends lost 1 base and 4 bases respectively, with 7 bases between them. CDR1 SGHTA and CDR2 FQGNSA come from the germline V gene. CDR3 region: CASSLERGTEAFF. In DNA form, the CDR3 reads TGTGCCAGCAGCTTAGAACGGGGCACTGAAGCTTTCTTT. Looking up the rest from reference TRBV7-2 and TRBJ1-1 gives the full variable domain: GAGVSQSPSNKVTEKGKDVELRCDPISGHTALYWYRQSLGQGLEFLIYFQGNSAPDKSGLPSDRFSAERTGGSVSTLTIQRTQQEDSAVYLCASSLERGTEAFFGQGTRLTVV.

This chain links TRBV19 with TRBJ2-3; TRBD2 matches at 12 bases. The CDR3 is 15 residues long. V shed 6 bases, J shed 7 bases, and the junction held 8 bases outside the gene matches. The germline CDR1 and CDR2 sequences are LNHDA and SQIVND (reference sequence). This CDR3 is CASRPTSGSEYTQYF. In DNA form, the CDR3 reads TGTGCCAGTAGGCCGACTAGCGGGAGTGAATATACGCAGTATTTT.

The chain employs TRBV5-1 and TRBJ2-3, with 8 bases matching TRBD2. CDR1 is SGHRS and CDR2 is YFSETQ in the germline V gene. The CDR3 spans 17 residues. The ends lost 4 bases at V and 2 bases at J; junction bases unmatched: 12. CDR3 sequence reads: CASSPAVASGFTDTQYF. CDR3 sequence (DNA): TGCGCCAGCAGCCCGGCAGTTGCTAGCGGGTTCACAGATACGCAGTATTTT.

The chain couples TRBV6-1 to TRBJ1-5, with D perhaps matching TRBD1 (6 bases). The CDR3 is 15 amino acids. V lost 8 bases, J lost 4 bases, and 18 bases lay in between. Germline V lookup: CDR1 MNHNS, CDR2 SASEGT. Written as DNA, the CDR3 is TGTGCCAGCTCCCCCGGGACAAGGGGGAATCAGCCCCAGCATTTT. Translating gives CASSPGTRGNQPQHF.

The chain couples TRBV30 to TRBJ2-7, with 12 positions matching TRBD2. This CDR3 has 13 amino acids. Germline CDR1 and CDR2: GTSNPN and SVGIG (reference sequence). After removal of 3 bases from V and 3 bases from J, the junction contained 0 bases not matched to a gene. The CDR3 protein is CAWRTSGGYEQYF. In DNA, the CDR3 is TGTGCCTGGAGGACTAGCGGGGGCTACGAGCAGTACTTC.

This clone was seen only a few times. The CDR3: CASREQGRDTQYF. In DNA form, the CDR3 reads TGTGCCAGCAGGGAACAGGGGAGAGATACGCAGTATTTT. J is TRBJ2-3 and V is TRBV6-5; 7 positions agree with TRBD1. Germline loops: CDR1 MNHEY, CDR2 SVGAGI. V lost 6 bases and J lost 5; bases outside the gene matches: 5. The CDR3 consists of 13 residues.

The chain is built from TRBV5-4 and TRBJ2-7; tentatively, D is TRBD1 (6 bases). The germline V gene has CDR1 SGHNT and CDR2 YYREEE (reference sequence). V was cut by 3 bases and J by 3 bases, with 16 bases left in between. The CDR3 has 15 residues. In DNA, the CDR3 is TGTGCCAGCAGCTCCTACGCAGGACAGATCTACGAGCAGTACTTC. It is translated as CASSSYAGQIYEQYF.

The V call is TRBV5-1, the J call TRBJ1-2; TRBD1 agrees at 8 bases. Germline CDR1 SGHRS, CDR2 YFSETQ. The CDR3 has 13 residues. The V and J ends lost 4 bases and 7 bases, in that order; junction bases with no gene match: 6. In DNA form, the CDR3 reads TGCGCCAGCAGCCTAGGACAGGGTACTGGCTACACCTTC. Protein product: CASSLGQGTGYTF.

V and J are TRBV4-3 and TRBJ1-1; possibly TRBD1 for D (5 bases). Germline V lookup: CDR1 LGHNA, CDR2 YSLEER. V lost 0 bases, J lost 8 bases, and 16 bases lay in between. The CDR3 contains 15 residues. The CDR3 loop reads CASSQDNRLLDEAFF. The CDR3 nucleotides read TGCGCCAGCAGCCAAGATAACAGGCTACTGGACGAAGCTTTCTTT.

This clone was observed a handful of times. The gene calls are TRBV7-2 and TRBJ1-2; 7 nucleotides align to TRBD1. The V segment lost 0 bases and the J segment 8 bases; nucleotides outside the gene matches: 6. Germline values: CDR1 SGHTA, CDR2 FQGNSA. The CDR3 has 14 residues. This chain's CDR3 is CASSLARGQEGYTF. The CDR3 DNA follows: TGTGCCAGCAGCTTAGCTCGAGGACAGGAGGGCTACACCTTC.

The chain uses TRBV5-4 and TRBJ2-5; a possible D gene is TRBD1 (6 bases). V was shortened by 2 bases and J by 11 bases, with 16 bases between the two germline ends. Germline V gene lookup returns CDR1 SGHNT and CDR2 YYREEE (reference sequence). The CDR3 consists of 13 residues. Here the CDR3 reads CASSLAGVGEQYF. CDR3 sequence (DNA): TGTGCCAGCAGCTTAGCAGGGGTTGGGGAGCAGTACTTC.

The V and J genes are TRBV4-1 and TRBJ2-5, with D tentatively TRBD2 (5 bases). Germline assignment: CDR1 MGHRA and CDR2 YSYEKL. There are 16 residues in the CDR3. V was cut by 1 base and J by 5 bases, with 17 bases left in between. CDR3 coding DNA: TGCGCCAGCAGCCAAGTCATCCTAGCCGGACGTGAGACCCAGTACTTC. Translation: CASSQVILAGRETQYF.

This clone was counted a few times. The J gene is TRBJ1-2, the V gene TRBV28; 9 nucleotides agree with TRBD1. Losses at the gene ends were 5 bases for V and 0 bases for J; bases not matched to a gene: 10. The germline V gene encodes CDR1 MDHEN and CDR2 SYDVKM. This CDR3 region has 17 residues. CDR3 residues: CASSGSGTGISNYGYTF. CDR3 bases: TGTGCCAGCAGTGGATCCGGGACAGGGATTTCTAACTATGGCTACACCTTC.

The chain employs TRBV28 and TRBJ1-1; no clear D gene. There are 12 residues in the CDR3. In germline, CDR1 is MDHEN, CDR2 SYDVKM. The V end lost 2 bases, the J end lost 8 bases, and 9 bases lay between the germline ends. CDR3 DNA sequence: TGTGCCAGCAGTTTAATGCGTTCAGAAGCTTTCTTT. Protein: CASSLMRSEAFF.

J is TRBJ2-3 and V is TRBV5-1, with 10 bases fitting TRBD1. CDR1 is SGHRS, CDR2 YFSETQ, per germline. After removal of 4 bases from V and 4 bases from J, the junction contained 3 bases not matched to a gene. CDR3 length: 14 residues. CDR3 bases: TGCGCCAGCAGCCCAGGGACAGGGGCAGATACGCAGTATTTT. It codes for CASSPGTGADTQYF.